This TCR beta chain was captured by sequencing in a study of blood T cell repertoires in COVID-19. Study summary: Donors in the United States, Italy and Spain gave samples during acute or convalescent COVID-19. T cells, B-cell-depleted T cells, or PBMCs provided the cDNA or gDNA that served as material.

Trimming removed 0 bases from V and 6 bases from J, with 6 bases in between. This CDR3 has 12 residues. Per the germline V gene, CDR1 is ENHRY and CDR2 is SYGVKD. Method: immunoSEQ multiplex PCR; TCRdb's copy keeps in-frame clones and lacks some. The sample has under 300,000 clones; roughly 89% are singletons. Participants were placed into cohorts based on the clinical history they reported. Each recovered donor of Cohort 3 presented with two negative PCRs, clearance, or symptom resolution. The V and J genes are TRBV10-3 and TRBJ2-7; D possibly corresponds to TRBD2 (5 bases). This clonotype originated in a middle-aged man who had recovered from COVID-19. Sequenced sample: PBMCs or T cells enriched from blood (not recorded which). The CDR3: CAISESEGEQYF. DNA of the CDR3: TGTGCCATCAGTGAGTCTGAGGGCGAGCAGTACTTC.